This T cell receptor (beta chain) was documented in a study of cytomegalovirus exposure and HLA in healthy donors. The study, taken as a whole, reports: An ancestry cluster, one associated with Asian ancestry, reportedly showed fewer N-insertions than the approximately 700-donor mean in a later analysis. Among the CMV-associated chains, a few were confirmed in vitro as specific for CMV antigens.

Regarding this clone: Its antigen is unidentified.

PCR used 60 Vbeta primers and 13 Jbeta primers. Data came from immunoSEQ multiplex PCR; TCRdb stores just in-frame clones and leaves some out. Here the sample spans about 180,000 clones, more than 75% being singletons. Sequenced material: PBMCs. The receptor was isolated from a middle-aged man in good health and CMV-seronegative.

CDR3 coding DNA: TGTGCCAGCAGCGTGTGGACAGGGGAGGGTGAGCAGTTCTTC. Translating gives CASSVWTGEGEQFF. The rearrangement links TRBV9 to TRBJ2-1, with 9 bases identical to TRBD1. With 2 bases clipped from V and 9 bases from J, the junction kept 6 bases outside the gene matches. There are 14 residues in the CDR3. CDR1 and CDR2 from the germline V gene are SGDLS and YYNGEE.